A single sample is the source of the 27 T cell receptor beta chains below, sequenced in a study of blood T cell repertoires in COVID-19. The protocol was immunoSEQ multiplex PCR, while the TCRdb copy is restricted to in-frame clones and leaves out a portion. The table includes around 160,000 clones, around 89% detected once. Input material: peripheral blood. Receptor source: a man between 18 and 29 years old with COVID-19, enrolled during active disease.

The chain couples TRBV7-2 to TRBJ2-1, with TRBD2 matching 7 bases. This CDR3 spans 14 amino acids. CDR1 and CDR2 (germline): SGHTA, FQGNSA. Germline trimming cut 8 bases from V and 2 bases from J; bases unmatched to any gene: 6. The CDR3 region is CASLTGTTYNEQFF. The CDR3, as DNA: TGTGCCAGCCTGACCGGGACTACCTACAATGAGCAGTTCTTC.

This clone was counted a single time. This chain uses TRBV7-3 with TRBJ2-7, with 10 bases that match TRBD2. The ends lost 2 bases at V and 5 bases at J; junction bases unmatched: 3. The CDR3 totals 14 residues. Germline values: CDR1 SGHTA, CDR2 FQGTGA. The CDR3 DNA sequence: TGTGCCAGCAGCTTACTAGCGGGAGTTAACGAGCAGTACTTC. It is translated as CASSLLAGVNEQYF.

This clone was detected a few times. This chain uses TRBV28 with TRBJ1-4, with TRBD1 identical over 10 bases. V dropped 8 bases and J dropped 7; count of bases not matched to a gene: 4. Looked up from germline, CDR1 is MDHEN and CDR2 is SYDVKM. CDR3 size: 13 residues. The CDR3 sequence is CASFDRGPEKLFF. CDR3 DNA: TGTGCCAGCTTTGACAGGGGGCCTGAAAAACTGTTTTTT.

The V and J genes are TRBV7-6 and TRBJ2-1, with 12 bases fitting TRBD2. This CDR3 is 17 amino acids long. V lost 5 bases to trimming and J lost 8 bases; unmatched junction nucleotides: 13. Looked up from germline, CDR1 is SGHVS and CDR2 is FNYEAQ. Written as DNA, the CDR3 is TGTGCCAGCAGCCTGAAACGACTAGCGGGAGCATCGGATGAGCAGTTCTTC. Protein sequence: CASSLKRLAGASDEQFF.

The rearrangement links TRBV7-2 to TRBJ2-5, with 8 positions matching TRBD2. CDR1 is SGHTA and CDR2 is FQGNSA in the germline V gene. The CDR3 totals 16 residues. V was pared by 1 base and J by 1 base, with 5 bases of the junction left unmatched. CDR3: CASSLGTSPFQETQYF. CDR3 sequence (DNA): TGTGCCAGCAGCTTAGGGACTAGCCCCTTCCAAGAGACCCAGTACTTC.

The V gene is TRBV29-1, the J gene TRBJ2-6; maybe TRBD1 (6 bases). Germline values: CDR1 SQVTM, CDR2 ANQGSEA. Trimming took 4 bases from V and 2 from J, leaving 12 bases between them. This CDR3 has 15 amino acids. Here the CDR3 DNA reads TGCAGCGTTGTAGACAGGCGGGCTGGGGCCAACGTCCTGACTTTC. The encoded protein is CSVVDRRAGANVLTF.

The chain joins TRBV9 to TRBJ1-6, with D hard to call. With 0 bases removed from V and 10 bases from J, the gap between germline ends came to 8 bases. Per germline, CDR1 SGDLS and CDR2 YYNGEE. The CDR3 sequence is 13 residues long. The CDR3 here is CASSVDSGSPLHF. CDR3 DNA sequence: TGTGCCAGCAGCGTAGATAGCGGCTCACCCCTCCACTTT.

The rearrangement joins TRBV4-1 to TRBJ2-5; 9 bases match TRBD1. The CDR3 consists of 15 residues. The germline V gene encodes CDR1 MGHRA and CDR2 YSYEKL. After removal of 1 base from V and 4 bases from J, the junction contained 4 bases not matched to a gene. The CDR3 region has the DNA TGCGCCAGCAGCCAAGTTGGACAGGGGTTAGAGACCCAGTACTTC. Its translation is CASSQVGQGLETQYF.

This chain uses TRBV15 with TRBJ1-1; TRBD1 might be the D (5 bases). The CDR3 runs 15 residues. CDR1 is LNHNV, CDR2 YYDKDF, per germline (reference sequence). V gave up 3 bases and J gave up 1 base, with 12 bases separating them. The chain's CDR3 is CATSSLGLPNTEAFF. As DNA, the CDR3 is TGTGCCACCAGCAGCCTGGGACTTCCGAACACTGAAGCTTTCTTT.

This clone was counted a single time. The rearrangement uses TRBV6-5 and TRBJ2-7; TRBD1 matches 9 bases. V lost 9 bases and J lost 4; bases outside the gene matches: 10. The CDR3 runs to 14 residues. The germline V gene encodes CDR1 MNHEY and CDR2 SVGAGI. Here the CDR3 reads CARGLGQGGYEQYF. Written as DNA, the CDR3 is TGTGCCAGAGGACTGGGACAGGGTGGATACGAGCAGTACTTC.

The chain uses TRBV27 and TRBJ2-1; tentative D call: TRBD2 (6 bases). This CDR3 contains 14 residues. Germline V gene data show CDR1 as MNHEY and CDR2 as SMNVEV (reference sequence). V was clipped by 4 bases and J by 7 bases, with 14 bases between them. The CDR3 here is CASSSRELGNEQFF. The CDR3 DNA sequence: TGTGCCAGCAGTTCACGGGAGCTGGGGAATGAGCAGTTCTTC.

CDR3 amino acids: CSVVGEEGQPQHF. DNA for the CDR3: TGCAGCGTTGTAGGGGAGGAGGGTCAGCCCCAGCATTTT. The V and J genes are TRBV29-1 and TRBJ1-5, with a weak D call TRBD1 (5 bases). From germline, CDR1 is SQVTM and CDR2 ANQGSEA. The CDR3 sequence is 13 residues long. Trimming removed 4 bases from V and 6 bases from J, with 13 bases in between.

This clone was counted once. This chain joins TRBV19 and TRBJ2-7, with a possible D match to TRBD2 (6 bases). There are 16 residues in the CDR3. V shed 5 bases and J shed 6 bases, with 23 bases lying between them. Germline V gene sequence: CDR1 LNHDA, CDR2 SQIVND (reference sequence). The CDR3 region is CASSVRDSRTQGEQYF. The CDR3 DNA reads TGTGCCAGTAGTGTCCGGGACTCACGAACCCAAGGCGAGCAGTACTTC.

This clone occurred a few times. The chain has TRBV11-3 and TRBJ1-6; 9 bases line up with TRBD1. V was clipped by 5 bases and J by 10 bases; unmatched bases: 6. This CDR3 comprises 14 residues. Per the germline V gene, CDR1 is SGHNT and CDR2 is YENEEA. The CDR3 region is CASSAGTGNSPLHF. CDR3 nucleotides: TGTGCCAGCAGCGCCGGGACAGGGAACTCACCCCTCCACTTT.

The chain carries TRBV7-6 and TRBJ2-1; TRBD2 might be the D (5 bases). The germline V gene has CDR1 SGHVS and CDR2 FNYEAQ. V was trimmed by 7 bases and J by 5 bases, leaving 27 bases between them. The CDR3 has 18 amino acids. This CDR3 reads CASTPGRGPKARNNEQFF. DNA for the CDR3: TGTGCCAGCACCCCAGGCCGCGGGCCTAAGGCTAGGAACAATGAGCAGTTCTTC.

V gene TRBV2 combines with J gene TRBJ2-7, with 7 bases aligning to TRBD2. CDR1 and CDR2 (germline): SNHLY, FYNNEI. The length of the CDR3 is 15 residues. Trimming took 11 bases from V and 0 from J; bases not matched to a gene: 13. The chain's CDR3 is CAGGGVQQSSYEQYF. CDR3 nucleotides: TGTGCCGGGGGGGGAGTCCAACAAAGCTCCTACGAGCAGTACTTC.

This rearrangement joins TRBV6-6 to TRBJ2-7; 7 bases agree with TRBD1. CDR1 and CDR2 (germline): MNHNY, SVGAGI (reference sequence). CDR3 length: 16 amino acids. V was pared by 6 bases and J by 2 bases, with 13 bases of the junction left unmatched. The CDR3: CASSPRTGGQPYEQYF. As DNA, the CDR3 is TGTGCCAGCAGCCCTAGGACAGGCGGGCAACCCTACGAGCAGTACTTC.

The chain is built from TRBV19 and TRBJ1-2; 7 bases line up with TRBD1. The CDR3 length is 15 residues. Germline CDR1 and CDR2: LNHDA and SQIVND (reference sequence). V lost 2 bases, J lost 4 bases, and 7 bases stayed unmatched. CDR3 in amino acids: CASSIYAGGSYGYTF. The DNA of the CDR3 is TGTGCCAGTAGTATATATGCAGGGGGAAGCTATGGCTACACCTTC.

V and J are TRBV7-2 and TRBJ2-7; tentative D call: TRBD2 (5 bases). The length of the CDR3 is 16 residues. CDR1 is SGHTA and CDR2 is FQGNSA in the germline V gene. V was pared by 0 bases and J by 0 bases, with 12 bases between. The DNA for the CDR3 is TGTGCCAGCAGCTTAGCGATCGAGCGGAACTCCTACGAGCAGTACTTC. This sequence encodes CASSLAIERNSYEQYF.

The rearrangement uses TRBV28 and TRBJ1-1; TRBD1 matches at 8 bases. The J segment lost 10 bases and the V segment lost 7 bases, leaving 8 bases of the junction unmatched. From germline, CDR1 is MDHEN and CDR2 SYDVKM. The CDR3 spans 12 residues. CDR3 bases: TGTGCCAGCACTAACTCCGGACAGGGAGCTTTCTTT. Translation gives CASTNSGQGAFF.

This chain connects TRBV2 to TRBJ2-1; TRBD2 agrees at 10 bases. The CDR3 is 12 amino acids. With V trimmed by 11 bases and J by 5 bases, 3 bases remained unmatched. The germline gives CDR1 SNHLY, CDR2 FYNNEI. The CDR3 reads CAAAGGHNEQFF. The CDR3 coding sequence is TGTGCCGCAGCGGGAGGGCACAATGAGCAGTTCTTC.

This chain connects TRBV6-1 to TRBJ2-1; TRBD2 agrees at 13 bases. The ends lost 4 bases at V and 0 bases at J; junction bases unmatched: 0. The CDR3 covers 16 residues. The germline CDR1 and CDR2 sequences are MNHNS and SASEGT. The CDR3 reads CASSGTSGSSYNEQFF. The CDR3 DNA sequence: TGTGCCAGCAGTGGGACTAGCGGGAGCTCCTACAATGAGCAGTTCTTC.

V gene TRBV7-2 combines with J gene TRBJ1-3; D uncertain. CDR1 is SGHTA, CDR2 FQGNSA, per germline. Trimming shortened V by 1 base and J by 0 bases, and 10 bases separated the two germline ends. The CDR3 runs 16 residues. The CDR3 region has the DNA TGTGCCAGCAGCTTAGGAGGGCCGAGCTCTGGAAACACCATATATTTT. It specifies CASSLGGPSSGNTIYF.

This rearrangement joins TRBV6-2 or TRBV6-3 to TRBJ2-7; 8 bases line up with TRBD1. The germline CDR1 and CDR2 sequences are MNHEY and SVGEGT. V lost 5 bases and J lost 3; bases outside the gene matches: 6. CDR3 length: 14 amino acids. DNA of the CDR3: TGTGCCAGCAGTCGACAGGGGTCCTACTACGAGCAGTACTTC. The encoded protein is CASSRQGSYYEQYF.

J is TRBJ2-1 and V is TRBV29-1; 8 bases align to TRBD1. This CDR3 region has 15 residues. With V trimmed by 5 bases and J by 6 bases, 12 bases remained unmatched. Germline CDR1 is SQVTM and CDR2 is ANQGSEA. The CDR3 region is CSVPTDRGPINEQFF. The CDR3 coding sequence is TGCAGCGTTCCTACCGACAGGGGACCCATCAATGAGCAGTTCTTC.

The chain carries TRBV5-4 and TRBJ2-1, with no clear D. V was shortened by 1 base and J by 0 bases, with 8 bases between the two germline ends. CDR1 is SGHNT, CDR2 YYREEE, per germline (reference sequence). This CDR3 is 15 amino acids long. DNA for the CDR3: TGTGCCAGCAGCTTGACCGAGAGCTCCTACAATGAGCAGTTCTTC. Residues: CASSLTESSYNEQFF. The full variable domain, with the rest looked up from reference TRBV5-4 and TRBJ2-1, is ETGVTQSPTHLIKTRGQQVTLRCSSQSGHNTVSWYQQALGQGPQFIFQYYREEENGRGNFPPRFSGLQFPNYSSELNVNALELDDSALYLCASSLTESSYNEQFFGPGTRLTVL.

The J gene is TRBJ2-1, the V gene TRBV4-3; D possibly corresponds to TRBD2 (6 bases). The V end was cut by 0 bases, the J end by 3 bases, with 9 bases between. The CDR3 spans 15 residues. Germline lookup yields CDR1 LGHNA and CDR2 YSLEER. This chain's CDR3 is CASSQDSGLYNEQFF. For the CDR3, the DNA is TGCGCCAGCAGCCAAGACTCGGGACTCTACAATGAGCAGTTCTTC.